The TCR beta chain under discussion was sequenced for a study of blood T cell repertoires in COVID-19. In Seattle, patients joined the study during active infection and were tracked longitudinally. In the original analysis: Cell counts per sample came from amplifying reference gene primers. TCRdb's table, derived via immunoSEQ multiplex PCR, lists solely in-frame clones and lacks some. The V and J calls and clone size were taken over from that table, and D and trimming were inferred from the DNA. The sample includes about 68,000 clones, roughly 85% of them seen just once. The germline gives CDR1 MNHEY, CDR2 SVGEGT. This CDR3 has 15 residues. V was pared by 2 bases and J by 3 bases, with 13 bases between.

This receptor was taken from a woman in her forties or fifties with COVID-19, enrolled during active disease. The material sequenced was peripheral blood. The chain joins TRBV6-2 or TRBV6-3 to TRBJ1-1; weak D call: TRBD1 (5 bases). In DNA form, the CDR3 reads TGTGCCAGCAGTTACCAGGGTCGAGGCCACACTGAAGCTTTCTTT. It translates to CASSYQGRGHTEAFF.